This T cell receptor (beta chain) appears in the sequencing data of a study of T cells in Graves' hyperthyroidism and ophthalmopathy. The CDR3 covers 16 residues. CDR1 is SGHRS and CDR2 is YFSETQ in the germline V gene. J gave up 2 bases and V 0 bases, and 8 bases lay outside the gene matches. Exclusions: uncontrolled infection, other autoimmune disease, pregnancy, lactation. Isolation of PBMCs was performed on around 9.8 ml fresh peripheral blood. Regions amplified from RNA transcripts were the TCR beta CDR3 regions. TCR CDR3 regions were first amplified by RT-PCR with HTBI primers. TCRdb reanalysed the multiplex PCR reads using MiXCR and keeps one entry per CDR3 protein. Of around 600,000 distinct CDR3 sequences detected, about 14% appear once; the ten largest clones hold roughly an eighth. This clonotype was observed at least ten times.

The clonotype was recovered from a woman aged 45-59 years with Graves' ophthalmopathy. The material sequenced was blood. The chain carries TRBV5-1 and TRBJ2-7; TRBD1 agrees at 7 bases. The CDR3 protein is CASSLEGTARPYEQYF. The CDR3 nucleotides are TGCGCCAGCAGCTTGGAAGGGACAGCGAGGCCCTACGAGCAGTACTTC.